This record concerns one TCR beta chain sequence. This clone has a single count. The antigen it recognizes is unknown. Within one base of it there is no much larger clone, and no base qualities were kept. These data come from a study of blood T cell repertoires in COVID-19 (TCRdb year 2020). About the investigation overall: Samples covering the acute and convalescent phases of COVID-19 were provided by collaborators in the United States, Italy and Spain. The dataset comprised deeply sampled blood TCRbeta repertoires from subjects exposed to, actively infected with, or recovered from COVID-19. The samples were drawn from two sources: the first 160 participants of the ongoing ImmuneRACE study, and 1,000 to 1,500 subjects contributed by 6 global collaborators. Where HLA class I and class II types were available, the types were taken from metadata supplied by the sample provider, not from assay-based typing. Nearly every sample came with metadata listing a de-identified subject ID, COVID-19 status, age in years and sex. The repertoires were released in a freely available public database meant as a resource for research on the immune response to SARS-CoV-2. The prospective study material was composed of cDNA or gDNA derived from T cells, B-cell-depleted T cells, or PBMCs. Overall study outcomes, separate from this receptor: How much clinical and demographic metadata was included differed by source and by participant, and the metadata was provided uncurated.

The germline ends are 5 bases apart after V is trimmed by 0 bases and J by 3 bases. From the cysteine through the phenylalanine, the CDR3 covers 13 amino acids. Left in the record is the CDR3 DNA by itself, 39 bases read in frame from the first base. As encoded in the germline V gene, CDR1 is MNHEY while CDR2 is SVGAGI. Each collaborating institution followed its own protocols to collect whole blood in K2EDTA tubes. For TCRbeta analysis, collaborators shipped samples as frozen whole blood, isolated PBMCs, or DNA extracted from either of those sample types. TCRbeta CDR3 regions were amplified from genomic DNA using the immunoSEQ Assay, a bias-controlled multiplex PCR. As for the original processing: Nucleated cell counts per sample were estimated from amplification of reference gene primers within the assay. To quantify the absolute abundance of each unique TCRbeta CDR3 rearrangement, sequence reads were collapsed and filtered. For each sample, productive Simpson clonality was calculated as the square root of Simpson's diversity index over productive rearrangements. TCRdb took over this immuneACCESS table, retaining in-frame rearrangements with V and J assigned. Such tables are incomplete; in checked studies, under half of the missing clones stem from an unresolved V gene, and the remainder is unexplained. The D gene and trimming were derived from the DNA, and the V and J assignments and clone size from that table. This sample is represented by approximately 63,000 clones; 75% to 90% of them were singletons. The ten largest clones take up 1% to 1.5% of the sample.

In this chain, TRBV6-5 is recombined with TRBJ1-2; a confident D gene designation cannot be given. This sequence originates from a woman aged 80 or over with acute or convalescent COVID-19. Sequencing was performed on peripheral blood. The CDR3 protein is CASSYSVDYGYTF. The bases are TGTGCCAGCAGTTACTCTGTAGACTATGGCTACACCTTC.